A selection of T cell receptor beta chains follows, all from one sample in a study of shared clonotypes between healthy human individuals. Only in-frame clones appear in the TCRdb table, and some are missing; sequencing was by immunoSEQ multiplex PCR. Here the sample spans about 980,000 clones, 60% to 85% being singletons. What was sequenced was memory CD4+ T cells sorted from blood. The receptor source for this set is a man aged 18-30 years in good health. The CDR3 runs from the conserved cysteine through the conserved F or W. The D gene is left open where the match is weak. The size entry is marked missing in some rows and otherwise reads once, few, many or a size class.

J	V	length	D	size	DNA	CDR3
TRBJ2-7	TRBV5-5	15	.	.	TGTGCCAGCAGCTTGCGCTCAGGAGGGGACTACGAGCAGTACTTC	CASSLRSGGDYEQYF
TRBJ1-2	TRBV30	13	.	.	TGTGCCTGGAGTATCCCGGTTGAGGCCGGCTACACCTTC	CAWSIPVEAGYTF
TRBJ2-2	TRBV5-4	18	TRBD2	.	TGTGCCAGCAGCTTTGAGGCTAGCGGAGGATATGGGACCGGGGAGCTGTTTTTT	CASSFEASGGYGTGELFF
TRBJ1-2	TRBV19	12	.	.	TGTGCCAGTAGGACAGATTACTATGGCTACACCTTC	CASRTDYYGYTF
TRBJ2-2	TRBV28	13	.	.	TGTGCCAGCAGTGGCGCGAACACCGGGGAGCTGTTTTTT	CASSGANTGELFF
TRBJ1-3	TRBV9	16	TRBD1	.	TGTGCCAGCAGCAGGGAGACAGGGGGCACCGGAAACACCATATATTTT	CASSRETGGTGNTIYF
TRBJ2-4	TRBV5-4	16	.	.	TGTGCCAGCAGCTTGGAGGGCGGGGTAGCCAAAAACATTCAGTACTTC	CASSLEGGVAKNIQYF
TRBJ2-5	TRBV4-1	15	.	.	TGCGCCAGCAGCCACGCTACAGGGAGGAGGGAGACCCAGTACTTC	CASSHATGRRETQYF
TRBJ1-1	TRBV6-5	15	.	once	TGTGCCAGCAGGCCCTACAGACTACCCAACACTGAAGCTTTCTTT	CASRPYRLPNTEAFF
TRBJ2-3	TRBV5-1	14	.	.	TGCGCCAGCAGCTTGGATCCCCCGCCAGATACGCAGTATTTT	CASSLDPPPDTQYF
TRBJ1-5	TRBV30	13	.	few	TGTGCCTGGAGTTACGGGAACGATCAGCCCCAGCATTTT	CAWSYGNDQPQHF
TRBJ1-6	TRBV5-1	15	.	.	TGCGCCAGCAGCTTGACAGCGGGTCTGAATTCACCCCTCCACTTT	CASSLTAGLNSPLHF